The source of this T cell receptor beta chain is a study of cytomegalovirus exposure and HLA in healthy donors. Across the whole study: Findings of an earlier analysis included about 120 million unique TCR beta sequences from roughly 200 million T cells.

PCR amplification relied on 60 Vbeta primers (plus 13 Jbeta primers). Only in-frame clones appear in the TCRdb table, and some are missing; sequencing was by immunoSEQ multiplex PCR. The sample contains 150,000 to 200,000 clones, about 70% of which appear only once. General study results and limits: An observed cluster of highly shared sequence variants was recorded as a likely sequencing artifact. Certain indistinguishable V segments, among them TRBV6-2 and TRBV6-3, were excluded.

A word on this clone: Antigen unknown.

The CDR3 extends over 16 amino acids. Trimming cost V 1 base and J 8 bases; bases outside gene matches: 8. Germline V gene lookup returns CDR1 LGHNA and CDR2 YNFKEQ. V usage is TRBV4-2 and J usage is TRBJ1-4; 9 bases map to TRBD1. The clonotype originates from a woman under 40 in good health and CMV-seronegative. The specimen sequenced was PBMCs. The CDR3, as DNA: TGTGCCAGCAGCCAAGTTTGGGACAGGGAGGAGGAAAAACTGTTTTTT. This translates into CASSQVWDREEEKLFF.